The 13 T cell receptor beta chains below come from one sample, sequenced in a study of T cells after yellow fever vaccination. A single record per CDR3 protein comes from TCRdb applying MiXCR to the 5' RACE reads. The table shows some 600,000 distinct CDR3 sequences, with roughly an eighth occurring only once. The sequencing here drew on PBMCs, taken on the day of the yellow fever booster vaccination. The origin of the receptors is a man aged 25-40 years who received the YFV17D yellow fever vaccine.

This clonotype appeared many times. V and J are TRBV25-1 and TRBJ1-5; perhaps TRBD1 as D (5 bases). Germline CDR1 reads MGHDK; CDR2 reads SYGVNS. The V end lost 3 bases, the J end lost 7 bases, and 13 bases lay between the germline ends. The CDR3 totals 14 residues. The CDR3 DNA reads TGTGCCAGCAGTGATCAGGGTCTGAAGCAGCCCCAGCATTTT. Protein: CASSDQGLKQPQHF.

The chain joins TRBV18 to TRBJ2-5, with D unresolved. Germline CDR1 is KGHSH and CDR2 is LQKENI. The V end was cut by 6 bases, the J end by 6 bases, with 14 bases between. This CDR3 is 13 amino acids long. The CDR3, as DNA: TGTGCCAGCTCGCCCACCGATGGGAAGACCCAGTACTTC. Its protein product is CASSPTDGKTQYF. The variable domain in full, completed from reference TRBV18 and TRBJ2-5, reads NAGVMQNPRHLVRRRGQEARLRCSPMKGHSHVYWYRQLPEEGLKFMVYLQKENIIDESGMPKERFSAEFPKEGPSILRIQQVVRGDSAAYFCASSPTDGKTQYFGPGTRLLVL.

In this sample, this clonotype turned up many times. The CDR3 nucleotides are TGTGCCAGCAGCTTAGAGCGGGTCACAGATACGCAGTATTTT. Translated, it gives CASSLERVTDTQYF. The rearrangement joins TRBV11-2 to TRBJ2-3; D is perhaps TRBD2 (5 bases). This CDR3 contains 14 residues. Trimming shortened V by 0 bases and J by 2 bases, and 6 bases separated the two germline ends. Per germline, CDR1 SGHAT and CDR2 FQNNGV.

This clonotype came up a few times. The chain carries TRBV12-3 or TRBV12-4 and TRBJ2-3; the D gene is possibly TRBD2 (6 bases). Trimming cost V 3 bases and J 2 bases, with 15 bases left between them. The CDR3 contains 16 residues. CDR3 amino acids: CASSFTGSGPTDTQYF. CDR3 sequence (DNA): TGTGCCAGCAGTTTTACCGGTAGCGGACCCACAGATACGCAGTATTTT.

This clonotype was observed a handful of times. This chain connects TRBV19 to TRBJ2-5; D might be TRBD2 (5 bases). Trimming took 3 bases from V and 4 from J, leaving 18 bases between them. This CDR3 is built from 16 residues. Per the germline V gene, CDR1 is LNHDA and CDR2 is SQIVND (reference sequence). The CDR3 protein is CASSIQDSLSRETQYF. The CDR3 DNA follows: TGTGCCAGTAGTATTCAGGACTCCCTGTCGCGAGAGACCCAGTACTTC.

This clonotype was detected only a few times. The rearrangement uses TRBV28 and TRBJ2-3, with D tentatively TRBD2 (5 bases). Trimming stripped 5 bases from V and 1 base from J, with 16 bases between. The CDR3 sequence is 16 residues long. Per the germline V gene, CDR1 is MDHEN and CDR2 is SYDVKM. The DNA of the CDR3 is TGTGCCAGCAGTCTTGCCAACCTAGCTCGCACAGATACGCAGTATTTT. Amino acids: CASSLANLARTDTQYF. Supplemented by reference TRBV28 and TRBJ2-3, the full variable domain reads DVKVTQSSRYLVKRTGEKVFLECVQDMDHENMFWYRQDPGLGLRLIYFSYDVKMKEKGDIPEGYSVSREKKERFSLILESASTNQTSMYLCASSLANLARTDTQYFGPGTRLTVL.

This rearrangement joins TRBV5-1 to TRBJ2-3; tentative D call: TRBD1 (5 bases). Germline-derived CDR1 and CDR2 are SGHRS and YFSETQ. V shed 5 bases and J shed 4 bases, with 14 bases lying between them. There are 14 residues in the CDR3. The CDR3 region is CASSWRDSSDTQYF. The CDR3, as DNA: TGCGCCAGCAGTTGGCGTGACAGTTCAGATACGCAGTATTTT.

This clonotype turned up a few times. V gene TRBV2 combines with J gene TRBJ1-2; D might be TRBD1 (5 bases). Trimming removed 1 base from V and 4 bases from J, with 13 bases in between. Germline V gene lookup returns CDR1 SNHLY and CDR2 FYNNEI. This CDR3 is built from 15 residues. CDR3 in DNA: TGTGCCAGCAGTGAAGGCGGCAGGGAGGGCTATGGCTACACCTTC. It is translated as CASSEGGREGYGYTF.

This clonotype was counted a few times. In DNA form, the CDR3 reads TGTGCCAGCAGCCCCGGGGTAGCGGGACTGTTTGAGCAGTTCTTC. The encoded protein is CASSPGVAGLFEQFF. The chain couples TRBV7-9 to TRBJ2-1, with 8 positions matching TRBD2. The V gene end was trimmed by 5 bases and the J gene end by 9 bases; junction bases not matched to a gene: 12. Germline assignment: CDR1 SEHNR and CDR2 FQNEAQ (reference sequence). The CDR3 length is 15 residues.

The rearrangement joins TRBV29-1 to TRBJ1-4, with a weak D call TRBD1 (5 bases). V gave up 5 bases and J gave up 8 bases, with 12 bases separating them. The germline V gene encodes CDR1 SQVTM and CDR2 ANQGSEA. This CDR3 contains 12 residues. The CDR3 coding sequence is TGCAGCGTTTTGAGGGGTGAAGAAAAACTGTTTTTT. The encoded protein is CSVLRGEEKLFF.

The chain carries TRBV21-1 and TRBJ2-7. TRBV21-1 counts as a pseudogene. The CDR3 totals 16 residues. The CDR3 bases are TGTGCCAGCAGCAAAGTAGGTTGGGTCCGTCTGTGCGAGCAGTACTTC. Protein sequence: CASSKVGWVRLCEQYF.

As DNA, the CDR3 is TGTGCCAGCAGCCGGCTCGGGAATCAGAACAATGAGCAGTTCTTC. Protein: CASSRLGNQNNEQFF. The chain has TRBV3-1 and TRBJ2-1; perhaps TRBD2 as D (5 bases). Trimming took off 4 bases at V and 5 bases at J, with 15 bases between the two ends. The germline CDR1 and CDR2 sequences are LGHDT and YNNKEL (reference sequence). The CDR3 spans 15 residues.

This clonotype was seen only a few times. The genes are TRBV5-4 and TRBJ1-2; 8 bases align to TRBD1. The V segment lost 2 bases and the J segment 3 bases; nucleotides outside the gene matches: 9. The CDR3 is made up of 16 amino acids. Germline CDR1 SGHNT, CDR2 YYREEE (reference sequence). The CDR3 nucleotides read TGTGCCAGCAGCTTCCCCCAGGGGGCTGAGGACTATGGCTACACCTTC. Its translation: CASSFPQGAEDYGYTF.